A single sample is the source of the 8 T cell receptor beta chains below, sequenced in a study of blood T cells in healthy people across ages (dated by TCRdb to 2015 to 2017). The library came from 5' RACE. The listed sequencing device is Illumina HiSeq 2500. The second PCR ran for about 6 to 11 cycles and used a J-beta primer mix along with a sample-barcoded 5' primer. The public sequencing data were trimmed at Q25 with fastp and processed into clonotypes with MiXCR by TCRdb, which kept only in-frame beta chains. Identical CDR3 proteins give one entry, which carries the most common genes and DNA. This sample lists roughly 1.7 million distinct CDR3 sequences; roughly 30% were detected once. The top ten clones comprise roughly 12% of the sample. Source material: blood. All receptors come from a woman in her thirties in good health.

This chain joins TRBV5-1 and TRBJ2-1, with 13 bases identical to TRBD2. The length of the CDR3 is 15 residues. Trimming removed 5 bases from V and 9 bases from J; junction bases left unmatched: 8. Germline V gene lookup returns CDR1 SGHRS and CDR2 YFSETQ. CDR3 sequence reads: CASSPGLAGESEQFF. CDR3 DNA sequence: TGCGCCAGCAGTCCAGGACTAGCGGGGGAAAGTGAGCAGTTCTTC. The variable domain in full, with the rest retrieved from reference TRBV5-1 and TRBJ2-1, is KAGVTQTPRYLIKTRGQQVTLSCSPISGHRSVSWYQQTPGQGLQFLFEYFSETQRNKGNFPGRFSGRQFSNSRSEMNVSTLELGDSALYLCASSPGLAGESEQFFGPGTRLTVL.

The chain links TRBV4-1 to TRBJ1-1; 8 bases line up with TRBD1. The junction had 4 bases not matched to a gene; V was cut back by 4 bases and J by 3 bases. This CDR3 is 14 amino acids long. CDR1 is MGHRA, CDR2 YSYEKL, per germline. Written as DNA, the CDR3 is TGCGCCAGCAGCCCAAAGACAGGGGACACTGAAGCTTTCTTT. It specifies CASSPKTGDTEAFF.

This clonotype was recorded a few times. V usage is TRBV25-1 and J usage is TRBJ2-7; the match to TRBD1 covers 8 bases. From germline, CDR1 is MGHDK and CDR2 SYGVNS. The CDR3 is 14 residues long. V was clipped by 5 bases and J by 4 bases; unmatched bases: 7. Written as DNA, the CDR3 is TGTGCCAGCAGTAGAGAGACAGGGGCGTACGAGCAGTACTTC. It encodes CASSRETGAYEQYF.

The chain has TRBV7-6 and TRBJ2-5; D gene uncertain. The CDR3 extends over 15 amino acids. Germline CDR1 is SGHVS and CDR2 is FNYEAQ. V was cut by 0 bases and J by 4 bases, with 12 bases left in between. The CDR3: CASSLASWSAETQYF. The CDR3 DNA reads as TGTGCCAGCAGCTTAGCTAGTTGGTCCGCAGAGACCCAGTACTTC.

The genes are TRBV20-1 and TRBJ2-4, with 8 bases fitting TRBD1. CDR1 is DFQATT, CDR2 SNEGSKA, per germline (reference sequence). The CDR3 length is 13 residues. Here the CDR3 DNA reads TGCAGCGTACGCAGGGGGCCCAAAAACATTCAGTACTTC. Translation gives CSVRRGPKNIQYF.

The DNA for the CDR3 is TGCGCCAGCAAGGGGACCGTCAGCTACACCTTC. Translating gives CASKGTVSYTF. The chain recombines TRBV5-1 with TRBJ1-2; a weak D match, TRBD1 (5 bases). This CDR3 region has 11 residues. Looked up from germline, CDR1 is SGHRS and CDR2 is YFSETQ. Trimming shortened V by 6 bases and J by 9 bases, and 12 bases separated the two germline ends.

The table lists this clonotype with a few counts. The DNA of the CDR3 is TGCAGTGCTAGAGGCCCTCGGGCAGGGGGCGGCCACGAGCAGTACTTC. It translates to CSARGPRAGGGHEQYF. This chain connects TRBV20-1 to TRBJ2-7; 8 nucleotides match TRBD1. V shed 1 base and J 5 bases; nucleotides not matched to a gene: 13. The CDR3 has 16 amino acids. CDR1 is DFQATT, CDR2 SNEGSKA, per germline (reference sequence).

This chain joins TRBV11-2 and TRBJ2-3; D is uncertain. From germline, CDR1 is SGHAT and CDR2 FQNNGV. V was pared by 1 base and J by 5 bases, with 13 bases between. The CDR3 runs 15 residues. Written as DNA, the CDR3 is TGTGCCAGCAGCTTAGTGGGTGGTTTCGGAGATACGCAGTATTTT. Translated: CASSLVGGFGDTQYF.